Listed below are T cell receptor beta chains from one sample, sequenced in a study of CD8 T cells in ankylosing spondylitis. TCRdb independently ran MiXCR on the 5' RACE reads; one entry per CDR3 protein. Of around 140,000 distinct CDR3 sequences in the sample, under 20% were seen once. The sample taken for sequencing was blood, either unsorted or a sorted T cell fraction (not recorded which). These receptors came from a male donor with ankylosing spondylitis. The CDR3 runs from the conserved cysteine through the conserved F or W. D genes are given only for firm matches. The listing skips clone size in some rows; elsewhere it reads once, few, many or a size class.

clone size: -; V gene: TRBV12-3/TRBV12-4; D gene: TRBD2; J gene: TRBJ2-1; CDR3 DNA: TGTGCCAGCAGTTTAGCGGAGGGTCTAGCGGGAGGTCTGTTCTTC; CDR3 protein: CASSLAEGLAGGLFF
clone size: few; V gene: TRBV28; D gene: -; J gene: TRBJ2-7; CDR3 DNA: TGTGCCAGCAGCCCGACCACCTACGAGCAGTACTTC; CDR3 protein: CASSPTTYEQYF
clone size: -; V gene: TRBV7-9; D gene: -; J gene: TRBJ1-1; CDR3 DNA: TGTGCCAGCAGCTTAGTCGTGAGGGCGCCGGAAGCTTTCTTT; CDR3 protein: CASSLVVRAPEAFF
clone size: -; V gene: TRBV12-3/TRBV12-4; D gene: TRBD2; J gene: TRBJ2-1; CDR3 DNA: TGTGCCAGCAGCCCGACTAGCGGGAGAAGCTACAATGAGCAGTTCTTC; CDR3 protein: CASSPTSGRSYNEQFF
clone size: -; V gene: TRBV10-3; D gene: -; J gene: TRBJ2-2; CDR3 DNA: TGTGCCATCAGTGAGGGACCAGGCACCGGGGAGCTGTTTTTT; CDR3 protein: CAISEGPGTGELFF
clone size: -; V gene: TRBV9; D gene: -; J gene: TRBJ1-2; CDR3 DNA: TGTGCCAGCAGCACAGGAGGGTGGCAGTCCTCTGGCTACACCTTC; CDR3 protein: CASSTGGWQSSGYTF
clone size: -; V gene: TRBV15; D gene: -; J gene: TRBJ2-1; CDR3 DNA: TGTGCCACCAGCATCCAAGCCGGGACAAAATACAATGAGCAGTTCTTC; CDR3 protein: CATSIQAGTKYNEQFF
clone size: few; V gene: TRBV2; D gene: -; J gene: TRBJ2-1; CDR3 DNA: TGTGCCAGCAATGGTTATGAGCAGTTCTTC; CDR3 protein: CASNGYEQFF
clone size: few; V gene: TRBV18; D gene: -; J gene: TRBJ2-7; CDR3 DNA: TGTGCCAGCTCACATGATTATCTCGACGAGCAGTACTTC; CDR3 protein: CASSHDYLDEQYF
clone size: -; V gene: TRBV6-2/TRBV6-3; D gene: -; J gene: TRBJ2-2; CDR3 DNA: TGTGCCAGCAGTTACTCCGGGTTTGTCGGGGAGCTGTTTTTT; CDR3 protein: CASSYSGFVGELFF
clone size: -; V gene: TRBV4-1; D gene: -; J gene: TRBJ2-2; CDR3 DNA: TGCGCCAGCAGCTGGGCCGGGGAGCTGTTTTTT; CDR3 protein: CASSWAGELFF
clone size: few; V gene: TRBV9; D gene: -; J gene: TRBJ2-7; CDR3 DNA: TGTGCCAGCAGCCCTTGGACCGGGACTCGAACCTACGAGCAGTACTTC; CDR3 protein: CASSPWTGTRTYEQYF
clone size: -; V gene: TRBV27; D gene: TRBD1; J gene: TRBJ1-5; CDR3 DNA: TGTGCCAGCAGTTCGCTACTGGACAGGCTACTTCCCCAGCATTTT; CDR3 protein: CASSSLLDRLLPQHF
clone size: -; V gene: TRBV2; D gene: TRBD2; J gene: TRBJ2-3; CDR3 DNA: TGTGCCAGCAGATCCGGGACTAGCGCGCCTAGCACAGATACGCAGTATTTT; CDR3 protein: CASRSGTSAPSTDTQYF
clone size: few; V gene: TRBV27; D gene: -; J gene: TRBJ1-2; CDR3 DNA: TGTGCCAGCAAAGCCGGACGGAGCCCGGTGGGCTACACCTTC; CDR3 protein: CASKAGRSPVGYTF
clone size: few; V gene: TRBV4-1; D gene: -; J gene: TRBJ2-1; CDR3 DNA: TGCGCCAGCAGCCAAGCGGGCTTAGCTTCCTACAATGAGCAGTTCTTC; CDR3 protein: CASSQAGLASYNEQFF
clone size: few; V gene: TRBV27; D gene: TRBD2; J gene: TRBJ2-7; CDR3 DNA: TGTGCCAGCAGTTACCTAGCGGGAGTCCCCGACGAGCAGTACTTC; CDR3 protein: CASSYLAGVPDEQYF
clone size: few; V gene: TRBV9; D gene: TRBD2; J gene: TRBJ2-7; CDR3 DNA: TGTGCCAGCAGCCTGACTAGCGGGTCCTTCTACGAGCAGTACTTC; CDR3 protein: CASSLTSGSFYEQYF
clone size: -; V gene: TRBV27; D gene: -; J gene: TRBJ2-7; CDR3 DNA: TGTGCCAGCAGTGGCCGGGACCAGGCCTACGAGCAGTACTTC; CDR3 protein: CASSGRDQAYEQYF
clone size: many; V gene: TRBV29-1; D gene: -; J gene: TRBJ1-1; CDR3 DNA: TGCAGCGTTGAGAAGGGCAGAAACACTGAAGCTTTCTTT; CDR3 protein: CSVEKGRNTEAFF
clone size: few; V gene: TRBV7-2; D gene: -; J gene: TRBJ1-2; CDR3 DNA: TGTGCCAGCAGTAGGTCAGGGAATGGCTACACCTTC; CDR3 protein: CASSRSGNGYTF
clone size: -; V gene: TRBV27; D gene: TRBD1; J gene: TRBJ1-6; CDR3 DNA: TGTGCCAGCACCGACAGGGGGTCCTATAATTCACCCCTCCACTTT; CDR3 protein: CASTDRGSYNSPLHF
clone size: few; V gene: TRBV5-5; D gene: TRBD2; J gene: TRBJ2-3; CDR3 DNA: TGTGCCAGCAGCTGGGGACTAGCGGGAGGGAACACAGATACGCAGTATTTT; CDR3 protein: CASSWGLAGGNTDTQYF
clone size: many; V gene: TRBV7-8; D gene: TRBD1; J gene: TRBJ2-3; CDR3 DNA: TGTGCCAGCAGCTTAGACCTAGACAGGGTAGATGGCACAGATACGCAGTATTTT; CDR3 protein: CASSLDLDRVDGTDTQYF
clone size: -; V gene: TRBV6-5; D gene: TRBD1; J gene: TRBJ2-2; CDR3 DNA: TGTGCCAGCAGTTACTCGTACGGGACAGGGAACACCGGGGAGCTGTTTTTT; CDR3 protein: CASSYSYGTGNTGELFF
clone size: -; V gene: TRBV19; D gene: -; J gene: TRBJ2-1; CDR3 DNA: TGTGCCAGTAGTGCAGCGGTGAGCTCCTACAATGAGCAGTTCTTC; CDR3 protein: CASSAAVSSYNEQFF
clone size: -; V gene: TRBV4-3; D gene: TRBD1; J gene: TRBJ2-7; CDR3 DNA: TGCGCCAGCAGCCAACACAGGGGGATATACAATTACGAGCAGTACTTC; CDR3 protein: CASSQHRGIYNYEQYF
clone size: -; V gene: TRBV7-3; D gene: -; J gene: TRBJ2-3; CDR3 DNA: TGTGCCAGCAGCTTAGGGTTGGGTAGGACAGATACGCAGTATTTT; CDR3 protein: CASSLGLGRTDTQYF
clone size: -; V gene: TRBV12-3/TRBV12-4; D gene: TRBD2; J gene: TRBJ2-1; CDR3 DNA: TGTGCCAGCAGTCCCTTCTCTAGCGGGAGGGCCTACAATGAGCAGTTCTTC; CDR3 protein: CASSPFSSGRAYNEQFF
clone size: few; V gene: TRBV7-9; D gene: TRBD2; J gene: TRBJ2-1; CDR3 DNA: TGTGCCAGCAGCTTCCTCTCTAGCGGGGGTACCAATGAGCAGTTCTTC; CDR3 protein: CASSFLSSGGTNEQFF
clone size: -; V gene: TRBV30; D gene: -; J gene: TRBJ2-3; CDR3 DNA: TGTGCCTGGACAGGGGAGAGCACAGATACGCAGTATTTT; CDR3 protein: CAWTGESTDTQYF